This T cell receptor beta chain appears in the sequencing data of a study of cytomegalovirus exposure and HLA in healthy donors. Separation from the 666-subject first cohort characterized the approximately 120-subject validation cohort, to which the donors belonged. On this clone itself: Antigen unknown.

Assay: immunoSEQ multiplex PCR; the TCRdb copy retains only in-frame clones and omits some. The sample contains about 73,000 clones, 80% to 90% of which appear only once. Whole-study findings and limits: Reportedly, cytomegalovirus status was diagnosed with high sensitivity and specificity.

After removal of 5 bases from V and 9 bases from J, the junction contained 8 bases not matched to a gene. Germline CDR1 LNHDA, CDR2 SQIVND (reference sequence). The CDR3 length is 15 residues. Input material: PBMCs. The rearrangement uses TRBV19 and TRBJ1-6; 9 bases fit TRBD1. The TCR originated in a woman younger than 30 in good health and CMV-seropositive. The CDR3 nucleotides read TGTGCCAGTAGTCCGTCCGGACAGGGGAGTTCACCCCTCCACTTT. Translated, it gives CASSPSGQGSSPLHF. Supplemented by reference TRBV19 and TRBJ1-6, the full variable domain reads DGGITQSPKYLFRKEGQNVTLSCEQNLNHDAMYWYRQDPGQGLRLIYYSQIVNDFQKGDIAEGYSVSREKKESFPLTVTSAQKNPTAFYLCASSPSGQGSSPLHFGNGTRLTVT.